These T cell receptor beta chains were read from a single sample in a study of siplizumab effects on memory and regulatory T cells. The method was immunoSEQ multiplex PCR; TCRdb's version includes in-frame clones alone and lacks a portion of them. Counted here are about 100,000 clones, about 90% occurring once; the ten biggest clones make up around 2.6%. Sequences were obtained from CD4+ T cells sorted from blood. These receptors all come from a human donor in good health. Some clones in this sample may be carry-over from other donors' samples. CDR3s include the opening cysteine and the closing phenylalanine or tryptophan. D genes are given only for firm matches. Expanded clones are given a class, and other clones once, few, many or no size at all.

j_call clone_size v_call d_call cdr3_aa cdr3_nt
TRBJ2-5 - TRBV5-1 TRBD1 CASSFPGSGTGADTDF TGCGCCAGCAGCTTCCCCGGATCCGGGACAGGGGCGGATACGGACTTC
TRBJ2-3 - TRBV5-1 TRBD1 CASSTRQGGADTQYF TGCGCCAGCAGCACAAGACAGGGGGGCGCAGATACGCAGTATTTT
TRBJ2-7 - TRBV28 TRBD2 CASSLFGRLISAYEQYF TGTGCCAGCAGTTTATTCGGGAGGTTAATAAGCGCCTACGAGCAGTACTTC
TRBJ2-2 once TRBV7-3 - CASSTSGASLNTGELFF TGTGCCAGCAGCACGTCAGGGGCCTCCTTGAACACCGGGGAGCTGTTTTTT
TRBJ2-7 - TRBV7-9 TRBD2 CASSEPAGGGRNEQYF TGTGCCAGCAGCGAACCAGCGGGAGGGGGACGTAACGAGCAGTACTTC
TRBJ2-7 - TRBV9 - CASSGGTGSLPGEQYF TGTGCCAGCAGCGGAGGGACCGGGTCTCTTCCAGGGGAGCAGTACTTC
TRBJ2-1 - TRBV6-1 TRBD2 CASSEAGTSLDEQFF TGTGCCAGCAGTGAAGCGGGGACTAGTCTGGATGAGCAGTTCTTC
TRBJ1-2 - TRBV18 - CASSLSTESYGYTF TGTGCCAGCTCACTATCGACGGAGAGCTATGGCTACACCTTC
TRBJ2-5 - TRBV6-6 TRBD2 CASSYTGGGQETQYF TGTGCCAGCAGTTACACGGGAGGGGGCCAAGAGACCCAGTACTTC
TRBJ1-1 - TRBV5-4 TRBD1 CASSLWTGGTEAFF TGTGCCAGCAGCTTATGGACAGGGGGGACGGAAGCTTTCTTT
TRBJ2-5 - TRBV6-1 TRBD2 CASSEAASGSGQETQYF TGTGCCAGCAGTGAAGCGGCTAGCGGGAGTGGCCAAGAGACCCAGTACTTC
TRBJ2-3 - TRBV7-6 TRBD2 CASSSGTSGSGVYTQYF TGTGCCAGCAGCTCCGGGACTAGCGGGAGTGGAGTTTATACGCAGTATTTT
TRBJ2-5 - TRBV29-1 TRBD2 CSVVAGGRETQYF TGCAGCGTTGTAGCGGGAGGGAGGGAGACCCAGTACTTC
TRBJ2-3 once TRBV7-3 TRBD2 CASSPQGTRLADTDTQYF TGTGCCAGCAGCCCACAGGGAACTCGACTAGCGGATACAGATACGCAGTATTTT
TRBJ1-4 - TRBV2 - CASRTGPTTNEKLFF TGTGCCAGCAGAACTGGACCAACAACTAATGAAAAACTGTTTTTT
TRBJ2-3 - TRBV5-4 TRBD1 CASSFGQGAATQYF TGTGCCAGCAGCTTCGGACAGGGGGCGGCTACGCAGTATTTT